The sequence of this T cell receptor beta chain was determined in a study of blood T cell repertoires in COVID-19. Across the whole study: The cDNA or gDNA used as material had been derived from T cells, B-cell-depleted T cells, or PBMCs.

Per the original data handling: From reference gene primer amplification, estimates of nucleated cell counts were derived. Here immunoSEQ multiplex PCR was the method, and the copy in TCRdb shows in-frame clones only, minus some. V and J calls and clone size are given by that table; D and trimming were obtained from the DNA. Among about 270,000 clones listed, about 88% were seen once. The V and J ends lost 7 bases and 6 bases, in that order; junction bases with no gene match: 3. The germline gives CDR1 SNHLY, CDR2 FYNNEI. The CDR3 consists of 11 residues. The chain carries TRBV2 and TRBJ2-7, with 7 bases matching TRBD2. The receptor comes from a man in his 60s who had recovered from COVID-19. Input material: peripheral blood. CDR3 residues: CASKLAGEQYF. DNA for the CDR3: TGTGCCAGCAAGTTAGCGGGCGAGCAGTACTTC.